The rows below give T cell receptor beta chains drawn from one sample of a study of brain T cells in children with intractable seizures. Data came from immunoSEQ multiplex PCR; TCRdb stores just in-frame clones and leaves some out. The sample consists of approximately 41,000 clones, 75% to 95% of them appearing once. The input for sequencing was peripheral blood, taken at surgery. These TCRs come from a girl between 2 and 10 years old with tuberous sclerosis and intractable seizures. The CDR3 runs from the conserved cysteine through the conserved F or W. The D gene is left open where the match is weak. Clone size is shown for a subset of rows, as once, few, many or a class of expanded clone.

D | size | J | V | DNA | CDR3
NA | once | TRBJ1-2 | TRBV6-5 | TGTGCCAGCAGACCCAGGGCGGACTATGGCTACACCTTC | CASRPRADYGYTF
NA | NA | TRBJ1-3 | TRBV5-4 | TGTGCCAGCAGCATGGACGGGAGGGCTGGAAACACCATATATTTT | CASSMDGRAGNTIYF
NA | NA | TRBJ2-5 | TRBV2 | TGTGCCAGCAGTCTCAGGGAACCCCGGGAGACCCAGTACTTC | CASSLREPRETQYF
TRBD2 | NA | TRBJ2-3 | TRBV27 | TGTGCCAGCAGCGTTCATAGCGGGGCTCCCCCCGATACGCAGTATTTT | CASSVHSGAPPDTQYF
TRBD2 | once | TRBJ2-2 | TRBV7-3 | TGTGCCAGCAGCTTATCGGGGGGGTACACCGGGGAGCTGTTTTTT | CASSLSGGYTGELFF
TRBD1 | NA | TRBJ2-6 | TRBV18 | TGTGCCAGCTCATCGCGGGACAGGGGAGCTGGGGCCAACGTCCTGACTTTC | CASSSRDRGAGANVLTF
NA | NA | TRBJ1-2 | TRBV19 | TGTGCCAGTACCTTCCAACCTTCAGGAAACTATGGCTACACCTTC | CASTFQPSGNYGYTF
NA | NA | TRBJ2-5 | TRBV5-8 | TGTGCCAGCAGTCGGACTCTAGAAGAGACCCAGTACTTC | CASSRTLEETQYF
NA | NA | TRBJ1-5 | TRBV19 | TGTGCCAGTAGTACCGAAAGGGAAGGCTATAGCAATCAGCCCCAGCATTTT | CASSTEREGYSNQPQHF
NA | NA | TRBJ1-6 | TRBV6-5 | TGTGCCAGCAGTTATGGAAGCTCCTATAATTCACCCCTCCACTTT | CASSYGSSYNSPLHF
NA | NA | TRBJ1-1 | TRBV3-1/TRBV3-2 | TGTGCCAGCAGCCAGCTCGGGGGAGGAAACACTGAAGCTTTCTTT | CASSQLGGGNTEAFF
NA | NA | TRBJ2-2 | TRBV7-3 | TGTGCCAGCAGCCGTCGGACAGCTTCGGCAGGCGGGGAGCTGTTTTTT | CASSRRTASAGGELFF
NA | few | TRBJ1-1 | TRBV5-4 | TGTGCCAGCAGCTTTGGGACTAAAGACACTGAAGCTTTCTTT | CASSFGTKDTEAFF
NA | NA | TRBJ2-6 | TRBV11-2 | TGTGCCAGCAGCTTAGGTACGGGATCAGGGGCCAACGTCCTGACTTTC | CASSLGTGSGANVLTF
NA | NA | TRBJ2-7 | TRBV4-1 | TGCGCCAGCAGCCAAGAAGGGTCGGCAGGGCATCACTTC | CASSQEGSAGHHF
TRBD1 | NA | TRBJ2-3 | TRBV7-3 | TGTGCCAGCAGCTTGGCCAGGGGGCGAGCAGATACGCAGTATTTT | CASSLARGRADTQYF
NA | NA | TRBJ1-5 | TRBV19 | TGTGCCAGTAGTGTCGGACTTAATAGCAATCAGCCCCAGCATTTT | CASSVGLNSNQPQHF
NA | NA | TRBJ2-3 | TRBV11-2 | TGTGCCAGCAGCTTCAGGGGACCCACAGATACGCAGTATTTT | CASSFRGPTDTQYF
TRBD2 | NA | TRBJ2-2 | TRBV3-1/TRBV3-2 | TGTGCCAGCACAACTAGCGAGAAAAACACCGGGGAGCTGTTTTTT | CASTTSEKNTGELFF
NA | few | TRBJ1-1 | TRBV6-5 | TGTGCCAGCAGTTTTGAACAGGGGAACACTGAAGCTTTCTTT | CASSFEQGNTEAFF
NA | NA | TRBJ1-1 | TRBV10-2 | TGCGCCAGCAGCCGATCGCAGGGAAACACTGAAGCTTTCTTT | CASSRSQGNTEAFF
TRBD1 | NA | TRBJ1-6 | TRBV11-2 | TGTGCCAGCAGCCCCGGACAGGGAGGTTCACCCCTCCACTTT | CASSPGQGGSPLHF
NA | NA | TRBJ1-2 | TRBV6-5 | TGTGCCAGCAGCGGCAGGGGCCTCCGGTATGGCTACACCTTC | CASSGRGLRYGYTF
NA | NA | TRBJ1-1 | TRBV30 | TGTGCCTGGAGCGTCTCGATGAACACTGAAGCTTTCTTT | CAWSVSMNTEAFF
TRBD1 | NA | TRBJ1-6 | TRBV9 | TGTGCCAGCAGCGCAGGGACAGGGGGTAATTCACCCCTCCACTTT | CASSAGTGGNSPLHF
NA | NA | TRBJ1-5 | TRBV18 | TGTGCCAGCTCACCTTACAGGGTTAACAATCAGCCCCAGCATTTT | CASSPYRVNNQPQHF
TRBD1 | NA | TRBJ1-5 | TRBV6-5 | TGTGCCAGCAGACTAACAGGGGGCGATCAGCCCCAGCATTTT | CASRLTGGDQPQHF
NA | NA | TRBJ2-1 | TRBV5-5 | TGTGCCAGCAGCTTGTTAGACATTACGGGTGAGCAGTTCTTC | CASSLLDITGEQFF
NA | once | TRBJ2-3 | TRBV9 | TGTGCCAGCAGCGCTATAACAGGGAGAGATACGCAGTATTTT | CASSAITGRDTQYF
NA | NA | TRBJ2-6 | TRBV12-3/TRBV12-4 | TGTGCCAGTCCGGTTCCTGGGGCCAACGTCCTGACTTTC | CASPVPGANVLTF
NA | NA | TRBJ2-1 | TRBV6-5 | TGTGCCAGCAGTCCCCTCAGGGGCTCTTACAATGAGCAGTTCTTC | CASSPLRGSYNEQFF
TRBD1 | NA | TRBJ1-1 | TRBV3-1/TRBV3-2 | TGTGCCAGCAGCCCACAGGGGTTGAACACTGAAGCTTTCTTT | CASSPQGLNTEAFF
NA | NA | TRBJ2-5 | TRBV7-3 | TGTGCCAGCAGTAACAATAGGGAGACCCAGTACTTC | CASSNNRETQYF
NA | NA | TRBJ1-3 | TRBV21-1 | TGTGCCAGCAGTAAAACCCCCCCGAGGGCAAGAGGAAACACCATATATTTT | CASSKTPPRARGNTIYF
NA | NA | TRBJ1-6 | TRBV6-5 | TGTGCCAGCAGTTACTCGCTGGACAGTTATAATTCACCCCTCCACTTT | CASSYSLDSYNSPLHF
TRBD2 | NA | TRBJ2-1 | TRBV3-1/TRBV3-2 | TGTGCCAGCAGCCCCGGGGGGACTAGGAAGTTCTTC | CASSPGGTRKFF
TRBD2 | NA | TRBJ2-5 | TRBV5-8 | TGTGCCAGCAGCAACCGAAGCGGGGGGGCAGGAGAGACCCAGTACTTC | CASSNRSGGAGETQYF
TRBD2 | once | TRBJ2-3 | TRBV4-1 | TGCGCCAGCAGCAAAGGGCTAGCGGGGGGATTAGGGTCAACAGATACGCAGTATTTT | CASSKGLAGGLGSTDTQYF
NA | NA | TRBJ2-2 | TRBV18 | TGTGCCACCCCCGACAACACCGGGGAGCTGTTTTTT | CATPDNTGELFF